The 19 T cell receptor beta chains reported below all come from one sample, sequenced in a study of OX40 agonist ivuxolimab in advanced cancers. Using immunoSEQ multiplex PCR, the repertoire was profiled, and TCRdb retains in-frame clones only, with some absent. This sample has 100,000 to 150,000 clones, with about 90% found just once. This sample comprised CD4+ or CD8+ T cells sorted from blood, obtained in a trial of the OX40 agonist ivuxolimab. These receptors were obtained from an adult with an advanced solid tumor such as melanoma, head and neck, liver or kidney cancer.

The J gene is TRBJ2-7, the V gene TRBV27; 15 bases agree with TRBD2. V was clipped by 5 bases and J by 4 bases; unmatched bases: 15. Germline lookup yields CDR1 MNHEY and CDR2 SMNVEV (reference sequence). The CDR3 is 19 amino acids. CDR3 DNA: TGTGCCAGCAGTACCGGACTAGCGGGAGGGCACACTAAGACATACGAGCAGTACTTC. Residues: CASSTGLAGGHTKTYEQYF.

This chain links TRBV19 with TRBJ2-1, with 9 bases matching TRBD1. From germline, CDR1 is LNHDA and CDR2 SQIVND (reference sequence). Losses at the gene ends were 5 bases for V and 7 bases for J; bases not matched to a gene: 6. This CDR3 is built from 14 residues. The CDR3 loop reads CASSLQGAGNEQFF. The CDR3 DNA reads as TGTGCCAGTAGTTTACAGGGGGCGGGTAATGAGCAGTTCTTC.

CDR3 coding DNA: TGTGCCAGCCACCCACACCAGACAGGGCAGCCCCAGCATTTT. Protein sequence: CASHPHQTGQPQHF. The chain links TRBV28 to TRBJ1-5; 7 nucleotides match TRBD1. This CDR3 is built from 14 residues. CDR1 MDHEN and CDR2 SYDVKM come from the germline V gene. Germline trimming cut 8 bases from V and 7 bases from J; bases unmatched to any gene: 11.

The chain carries TRBV21-1 and TRBJ2-7; the DNA was not used to check the table's D call, TRBD1. TRBV21-1 corresponds to a pseudogene. This CDR3 region has 16 residues. CDR3: CASSKGSTGHPWEQYF. The CDR3 DNA follows: TGTGCCAGCAGCAAAGGTAGTACAGGGCATCCGTGGGAGCAGTACTTC.

The rearrangement uses TRBV6-5 and TRBJ2-3, with D possibly TRBD2 on 5 matching bases. Trimming stripped 9 bases from V and 4 bases from J, with 20 bases between. The CDR3 sequence is 15 residues long. From germline, CDR1 is MNHEY and CDR2 SVGAGI. The CDR3 region has the DNA TGTGCCAGTTCTCCTAGCCCCCTTGTTCCAGATACGCAGTATTTT. Protein sequence: CASSPSPLVPDTQYF.

V is TRBV28 and J is TRBJ1-1, with D uncertain. The CDR3 is made up of 14 amino acids. V was shortened by 4 bases and J by 1 base, with 10 bases between the two germline ends. CDR1 is MDHEN, CDR2 SYDVKM, per germline. The CDR3 region has the DNA TGTGCCAGCAGTTCGTTGGGCCGGAACACTGAAGCTTTCTTT. This codes for CASSSLGRNTEAFF.

The V gene is TRBV27, the J gene TRBJ2-1; the match to TRBD2 covers 7 bases. CDR1 is MNHEY, CDR2 SMNVEV, per germline (reference sequence). The V gene end was trimmed by 5 bases and the J gene end by 0 bases; junction bases not matched to a gene: 10. This CDR3 has 17 amino acids. In nucleotides, the CDR3 is TGTGCCAGCAGTCGGATTCCCCGACTAGCCTCCTACAATGAGCAGTTCTTC. This sequence encodes CASSRIPRLASYNEQFF.

This chain connects TRBV28 to TRBJ1-2, with a possible D match to TRBD1 (5 bases). Germline CDR1 MDHEN, CDR2 SYDVKM. CDR3 length: 13 residues. Deletions cut 8 bases from V and 5 bases from J, with 15 bases between. This chain's CDR3 is CASVRGRGYGYTF. The CDR3 region has the DNA TGTGCCAGCGTTCGGGGAAGGGGATATGGCTACACCTTC.

V gene TRBV7-8 combines with J gene TRBJ2-3, with 11 bases matching TRBD2. Germline V gives CDR1 SGHVS, CDR2 FQNEAQ. The CDR3 spans 17 residues. V shed 0 bases and J 0 bases; nucleotides not matched to a gene: 2. CDR3 protein: CASSLAGTSGSTDTQYF. The CDR3 bases are TGTGCCAGCAGCTTAGCGGGGACTAGCGGTAGCACAGATACGCAGTATTTT.

This sequence joins TRBV7-9 and TRBJ2-1; D not resolved. The V gene's germline CDR1 is SEHNR and CDR2 FQNEAQ (reference sequence). This CDR3 comprises 13 residues. V lost 6 bases to trimming and J lost 5 bases, with 11 bases between them. The CDR3 DNA is TGTGCCAGCAGATTAATTGGTGACAATGAGCAGTTCTTC. Translated, it gives CASRLIGDNEQFF.

This chain joins TRBV5-4 and TRBJ1-1, with unresolved D. This CDR3 region has 15 residues. Per germline, CDR1 SGHNT and CDR2 YYREEE (reference sequence). V was cut by 2 bases and J by 0 bases, with 11 bases left in between. The CDR3 DNA reads TGTGCCAGCAGCTTAGTTGTAGGCGTGAACACTGAAGCTTTCTTT. This translates into CASSLVVGVNTEAFF.

This clone appeared a single time. The CDR3 region is CASSQDPAGRTYEQYF. Written as DNA, the CDR3 is TGTGCCAGCAGCCAAGACCCCGCCGGGAGAACCTACGAGCAGTACTTC. J is TRBJ2-7 and V is TRBV4-2; D perhaps matches TRBD2 (6 bases). CDR3 size: 16 residues. Trimming stripped 0 bases from V and 2 bases from J, with 14 bases between. CDR1 is LGHNA, CDR2 YNFKEQ, per germline.

V gene TRBV27 combines with J gene TRBJ2-3; perhaps TRBD1 as D (7 bases). CDR3 size: 15 residues. Germline CDR1 reads MNHEY; CDR2 reads SMNVEV (reference sequence). With 7 bases removed from V and 1 base from J, the gap between germline ends came to 15 bases. CDR3 nucleotides: TGTGCCAGCACCCTCGGAGGGGGCCGCACAGATACGCAGTATTTT. This gives the protein CASTLGGGRTDTQYF.

The genes are TRBV7-2 and TRBJ1-3, with D uncertain. The CDR3 runs 13 residues. With 5 bases removed from V and 3 bases from J, the gap between germline ends came to 8 bases. Germline values: CDR1 SGHTA, CDR2 FQGNSA. CDR3 DNA: TGTGCCAGCAGCCTACACGGTGGAAACACCATATATTTT. Translated, it gives CASSLHGGNTIYF.

The chain carries TRBV19 and TRBJ2-6, with 10 bases matching TRBD2. This CDR3 has 18 residues. CDR1 and CDR2 from the germline V gene are LNHDA and SQIVND (reference sequence). The ends lost 3 bases at V and 0 bases at J; junction bases unmatched: 5. CDR3 coding DNA: TGTGCCAGTAGTATTCTAGCGGGAGTCAACTCTGGGGCCAACGTCCTGACTTTC. Protein sequence: CASSILAGVNSGANVLTF.

This rearrangement joins TRBV5-6 to TRBJ1-1; 10 bases map to TRBD1. With 2 bases clipped from V and 0 bases from J, the junction kept 4 bases outside the gene matches. The CDR3 extends over 16 amino acids. CDR1 and CDR2 (germline): SGHDT, YYEEEE. DNA of the CDR3: TGTGCCAGCAGCTTCGGGACAGGGGCCATGAACACTGAAGCTTTCTTT. Translated: CASSFGTGAMNTEAFF. The full variable domain, with the rest looked up from reference TRBV5-6 and TRBJ1-1, is DAGVTQSPTHLIKTRGQQVTLRCSPKSGHDTVSWYQQALGQGPQFIFQYYEEEERQRGNFPDRFSGHQFPNYSSELNVNALLLGDSALYLCASSFGTGAMNTEAFFGQGTRLTVV.

This clone occurred once. This chain links TRBV7-9 with TRBJ2-3; D uncertain. V lost 2 bases, J lost 1 base, and 16 bases lay in between. The CDR3 is made up of 17 amino acids. Germline V CDR1 and CDR2: SEHNR, FQNEAQ (reference sequence). In DNA, the CDR3 is TGTGCCAGCAGCTTATCCCGTTTGGTACGTGGCACAGATACGCAGTATTTT. Its translation is CASSLSRLVRGTDTQYF. Using reference TRBV7-9 and TRBJ2-3 for the parts outside the CDR3, the full variable domain is DTGVSQNPRHKITKRGQNVTFRCDPISEHNRLYWYRQTLGQGPEFLTYFQNEAQLEKSRLLSDRFSAERPKGSFSTLEIQRTEQGDSAMYLCASSLSRLVRGTDTQYFGPGTRLTVL.

The genes are TRBV4-1 and TRBJ1-2, with a tentative D call TRBD1 (6 bases). CDR1 and CDR2 (germline): MGHRA, YSYEKL. Trimming took off 1 base at V and 3 bases at J, with 15 bases between the two ends. There are 16 residues in the CDR3. Here the CDR3 DNA reads TGCGCCAGCAGCCAAGGTGGGGGCGCTGAGGACTATGGCTACACCTTC. Amino acid sequence: CASSQGGGAEDYGYTF.

The chain combines TRBV4-3 with TRBJ2-2, with a tentative D call TRBD1 (5 bases). Trimming shortened V by 0 bases and J by 4 bases, and 9 bases separated the two germline ends. Germline V gene lookup returns CDR1 LGHNA and CDR2 YSLEER. The CDR3 totals 15 residues. The CDR3 reads CASSQEGRLTGELFF. The CDR3 DNA reads TGCGCCAGCAGCCAAGAGGGGCGGCTCACCGGGGAGCTGTTTTTT.